A selection of T cell receptor beta chains follows, all from one sample in a study of molecular identifiers for immune sequencing clone quantification. MiXCR, run by TCRdb on the PCR reads, gives a single entry per CDR3 protein. Found here are over 600,000 distinct CDR3 sequences, 15% to 20% of them singletons; the top ten hold around 0.9%. Sequenced input: naive CD8+ T cells from blood, with Jurkat cell RNA spiked in. The receptor set was obtained from a human donor in good health. Some libraries in this study had Jurkat cell RNA spiked in. CDR3s leave out the opening cysteine and the closing phenylalanine or tryptophan. Some rows mark clone size as missing; the rest say once, few, many or name a class of expanded clone.

v_gene	abundance	j_gene	CDR3aa
TRBV9	many	TRBJ2-3	ASNKAEGGNTDTQY
TRBV20-1	NA	TRBJ1-2	SAREIASDRGEGPRYT
TRBV25-1	many	TRBJ2-3	ASRGQGFSSDTQY
TRBV13	many	TRBJ2-3	ASRGGATDTQY
TRBV9	many	TRBJ2-3	ASSVTSGSDTQY
TRBV3-1	NA	TRBJ2-5	ASSQGLADLETQH
TRBV6-6	NA	TRBJ2-5	ASSYPGLGALETQY
TRBV10-1	NA	TRBJ2-2	ASSESGSLNTGELF
TRBV20-1	few	TRBJ2-7	SASVTGVSYEQY
TRBV30	many	TRBJ1-5	AWSVGQGNQPQH
TRBV20-1	many	TRBJ1-1	SARDLSGNWTEAF
TRBV14	few	TRBJ1-2	ASSPLGQNYGYT
TRBV29-1	many	TRBJ2-7	SVEDGGYEQY
TRBV7-9	NA	TRBJ2-3	ASSPRVMGTDTQY
TRBV10-3	many	TRBJ2-7	AISDIDRAYEQY
TRBV6-1	many	TRBJ2-7	ASSEDSGSLVYEQY
TRBV27	NA	TRBJ1-5	AGSFGNQPQH
TRBV4-3	many	TRBJ1-2	ASSQDSSVSYGYT
TRBV28	many	TRBJ1-1	ASIKGRLLHIGHTEAF
TRBV6-1	NA	TRBJ2-7	ASSEFGPGGYEQY
TRBV7-6	few	TRBJ2-3	ASSLAGGEGDTQY
TRBV30	many	TRBJ2-5	AWSDYRGQETQY
TRBV9	NA	TRBJ1-1	ASSGGHTNTEAF
TRBV6-6	few	TRBJ2-2	ASSPGWYTGELF
TRBV15	few	TRBJ2-7	ATSRDSYYEQY
TRBV27	few	TRBJ2-5	ASSWGSLETQY
TRBV5-1	many	TRBJ2-1	ASSLEGQGALSYNEQF
TRBV9	few	TRBJ1-1	ASSVVTGRGDTEAF
TRBV2	many	TRBJ2-5	ASSESGEETQY
TRBV6-2/TRBV6-3	NA	TRBJ2-2	AGSSQLAGATGELF
TRBV7-6	few	TRBJ2-2	ASSLAQGLIGELF
TRBV28	many	TRBJ2-3	ASSLPTSGSAWSDTQY
TRBV7-9	many	TRBJ2-3	ASSSTLDYAALATQY
TRBV4-1	many	TRBJ1-6	ASSQDNPRVHNSPLH
TRBV29-1	many	TRBJ2-1	SDRTVNYNEQF
TRBV20-1	few	TRBJ2-1	SAVEQGHEQF
TRBV19	few	TRBJ2-1	ASSTMTRGRFYEQF
TRBV2	many	TRBJ1-1	ASRIGQFMNTEAF
TRBV30	NA	TRBJ1-5	ALGSAGYSNQPQH
TRBV5-6	few	TRBJ1-1	ASSGDSYLDTEAF
TRBV11-2	many	TRBJ2-5	ASSSTVGTSRLETQY
TRBV15	few	TRBJ2-1	ATSRVEFENAGHEQF
TRBV4-3	NA	TRBJ2-1	ASSLLAGGPYNEQF
TRBV19	few	TRBJ1-1	ASSPGPAMDTEAF
TRBV6-2/TRBV6-3	NA	TRBJ2-1	ASSFAGTSGRNEQF
TRBV11-3	few	TRBJ1-6	ASTPYSFSPLH
TRBV4-3	many	TRBJ2-5	ASSQDWGQGAETQY
TRBV28	many	TRBJ2-3	ASRPPPWTSGRAGADTQY
TRBV7-9	many	TRBJ2-7	ASSFELDEQY
TRBV12-3/TRBV12-4	many	TRBJ2-3	ASIRGEDTQY
TRBV29-1	many	TRBJ2-3	SVLSGGDSTDTQY
TRBV6-5	many	TRBJ1-5	ASSTNRGEDQPQH